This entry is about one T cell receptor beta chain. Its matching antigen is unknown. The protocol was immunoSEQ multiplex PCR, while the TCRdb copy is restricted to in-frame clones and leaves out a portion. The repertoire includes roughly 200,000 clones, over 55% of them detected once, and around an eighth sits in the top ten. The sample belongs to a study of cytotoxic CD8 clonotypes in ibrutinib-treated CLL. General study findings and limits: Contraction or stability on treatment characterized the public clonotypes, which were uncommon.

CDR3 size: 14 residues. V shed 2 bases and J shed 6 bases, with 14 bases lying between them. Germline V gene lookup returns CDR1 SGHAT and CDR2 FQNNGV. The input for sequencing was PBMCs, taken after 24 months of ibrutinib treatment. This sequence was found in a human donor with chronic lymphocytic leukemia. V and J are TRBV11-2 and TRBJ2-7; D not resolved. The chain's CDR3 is CASSLLNPSGEQYF. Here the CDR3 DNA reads TGTGCCAGCAGCTTACTGAACCCCTCGGGCGAGCAGTACTTC.